The 3 T cell receptor beta chains presented below share a single source sample, sequenced in a study of cytomegalovirus exposure and HLA in healthy donors. It was with 60 Vbeta and 13 Jbeta primers that the PCR ran. TCRdb keeps only in-frame clones here, not all; method: immunoSEQ multiplex PCR. The repertoire holds 100,000 to 150,000 clones, with roughly a tenth as singletons. Sample: PBMCs. These receptor sequences come from a woman between 18 and 29 years old in good health and CMV-seropositive.

The V gene is TRBV6-1, the J gene TRBJ1-5; D perhaps matches TRBD1 (6 bases). Trimming removed 3 bases from V and 6 bases from J, with 9 bases in between. The germline CDR1 and CDR2 sequences are MNHNS and SASEGT. There are 13 residues in the CDR3. The CDR3 DNA reads TGTGCCAGCAGTGACATAGGGGGTCAGCCCCAGCATTTT. Amino acids: CASSDIGGQPQHF.

The chain links TRBV30 to TRBJ2-1, with D tentatively TRBD1 (5 bases). CDR3 length equals 12 residues. V dropped 5 bases and J dropped 7 bases, with 12 bases sitting between them. The germline CDR1 and CDR2 sequences are GTSNPN and SVGIG (reference sequence). CDR3 bases: TGTGCCTGGGGGCCAAGGGGAAATGAGCAGTTCTTC. It is translated as CAWGPRGNEQFF.

This clone has more than one count but fewer than ten. Here the CDR3 reads CSVGGFRPTDTQYF. As DNA, the CDR3 is TGCAGCGTCGGAGGTTTTCGACCAACAGATACGCAGTATTTT. The chain links TRBV29-1 to TRBJ2-3; tentative D call: TRBD2 (5 bases). Germline-derived CDR1 and CDR2 are SQVTM and ANQGSEA. The CDR3 totals 14 residues. Trimming left V 6 bases short and J 3 bases short, with 16 bases between.